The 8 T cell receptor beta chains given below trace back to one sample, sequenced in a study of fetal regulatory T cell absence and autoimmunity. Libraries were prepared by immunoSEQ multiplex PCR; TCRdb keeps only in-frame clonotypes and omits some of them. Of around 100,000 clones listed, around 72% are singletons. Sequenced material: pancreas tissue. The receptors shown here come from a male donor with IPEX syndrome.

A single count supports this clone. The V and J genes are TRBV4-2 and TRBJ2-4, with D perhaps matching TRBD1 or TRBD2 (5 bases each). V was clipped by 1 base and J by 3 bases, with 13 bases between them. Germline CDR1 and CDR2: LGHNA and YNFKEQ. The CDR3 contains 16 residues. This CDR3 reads CASSQVRDPNKNIQYF. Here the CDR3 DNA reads TGTGCCAGCAGCCAAGTGAGGGACCCGAACAAAAACATTCAGTACTTC.

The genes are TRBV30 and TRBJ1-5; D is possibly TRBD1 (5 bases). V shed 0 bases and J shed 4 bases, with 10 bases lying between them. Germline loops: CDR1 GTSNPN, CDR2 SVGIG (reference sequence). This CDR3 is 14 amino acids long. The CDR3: CAWSVAGSNQPQHF. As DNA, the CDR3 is TGTGCCTGGAGTGTAGCAGGGTCGAATCAGCCCCAGCATTTT.

The CDR3 bases are TGTGCCAGCAGCCCATCAGGACAGTACCTCTATGGCTACACCTTC. It codes for CASSPSGQYLYGYTF. The chain recombines TRBV11-2 with TRBJ1-2; weak D call: TRBD1 (6 bases). With 5 bases removed from V and 4 bases from J, the gap between germline ends came to 17 bases. Germline values: CDR1 SGHAT, CDR2 FQNNGV. CDR3 size: 15 residues.

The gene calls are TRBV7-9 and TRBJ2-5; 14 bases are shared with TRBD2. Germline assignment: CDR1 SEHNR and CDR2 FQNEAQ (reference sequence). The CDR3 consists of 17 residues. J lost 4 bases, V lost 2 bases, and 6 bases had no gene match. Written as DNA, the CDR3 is TGTGCCAGCAGCTTACAGACTAGCGGGAGGGCCATAGAGACCCAGTACTTC. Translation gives CASSLQTSGRAIETQYF.

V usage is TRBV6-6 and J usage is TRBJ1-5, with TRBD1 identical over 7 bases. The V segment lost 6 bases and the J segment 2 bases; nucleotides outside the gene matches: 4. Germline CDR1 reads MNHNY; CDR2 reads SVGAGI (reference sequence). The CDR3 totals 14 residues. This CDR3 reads CASRPRGGNQPQHF. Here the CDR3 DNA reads TGTGCCAGCAGACCCAGGGGGGGCAATCAGCCCCAGCATTTT.

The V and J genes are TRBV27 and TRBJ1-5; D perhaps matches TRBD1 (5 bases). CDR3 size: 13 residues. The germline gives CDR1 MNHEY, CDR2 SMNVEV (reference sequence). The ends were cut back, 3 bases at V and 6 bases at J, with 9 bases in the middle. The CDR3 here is CASSFQGSQPQHF. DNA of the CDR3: TGTGCCAGCAGTTTCCAGGGAAGTCAGCCCCAGCATTTT.

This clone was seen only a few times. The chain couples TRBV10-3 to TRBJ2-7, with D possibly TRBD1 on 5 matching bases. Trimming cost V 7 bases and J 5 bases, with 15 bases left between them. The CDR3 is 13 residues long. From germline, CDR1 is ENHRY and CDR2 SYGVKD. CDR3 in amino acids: CAIMGQGVNEQYF. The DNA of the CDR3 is TGTGCCATCATGGGGCAGGGCGTAAACGAGCAGTACTTC.

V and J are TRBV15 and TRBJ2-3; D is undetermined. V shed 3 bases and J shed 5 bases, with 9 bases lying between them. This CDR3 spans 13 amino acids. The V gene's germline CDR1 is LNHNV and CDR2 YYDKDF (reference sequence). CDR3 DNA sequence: TGTGCCACCAGCAGGTGGCCAGGAGATACGCAGTATTTT. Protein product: CATSRWPGDTQYF.